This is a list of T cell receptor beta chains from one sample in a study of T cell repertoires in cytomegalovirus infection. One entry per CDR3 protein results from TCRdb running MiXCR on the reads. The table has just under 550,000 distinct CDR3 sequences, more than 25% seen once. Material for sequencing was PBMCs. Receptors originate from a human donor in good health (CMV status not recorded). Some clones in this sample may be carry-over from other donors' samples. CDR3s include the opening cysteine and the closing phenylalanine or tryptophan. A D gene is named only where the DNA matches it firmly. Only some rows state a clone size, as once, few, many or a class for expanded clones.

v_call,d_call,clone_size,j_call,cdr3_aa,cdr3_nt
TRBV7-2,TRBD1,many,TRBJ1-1,CASSPGGVREAFF,TGTGCCAGCAGCCCAGGGGGGGTCAGGGAAGCTTTCTTT
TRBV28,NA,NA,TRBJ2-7,CASKDPGAYEQYF,TGTGCCAGCAAAGACCCTGGTGCCTACGAGCAGTACTTC
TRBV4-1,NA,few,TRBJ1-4,CASSQGTYNEKLFF,TGCGCCAGCAGCCAAGGGACGTATAATGAAAAACTGTTTTTT
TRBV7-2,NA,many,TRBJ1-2,CASSLGRGHYGYTF,TGTGCCAGCAGCTTAGGAAGAGGGCACTATGGCTACACCTTC
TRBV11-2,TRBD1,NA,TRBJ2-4,CASSAPGTGSNIQYF,TGTGCCAGCAGCGCCCCCGGGACAGGGTCCAACATTCAGTACTTC
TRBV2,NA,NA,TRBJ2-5,CASSETAEETQYF,TGTGCCAGCAGTGAGACGGCTGAAGAGACCCAGTACTTC
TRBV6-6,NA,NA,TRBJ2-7,CASSRAGLQYF,TGTGCCAGCAGTAGAGCAGGATTGCAGTACTTC
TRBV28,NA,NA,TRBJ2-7,CASSPDLTDHEQYF,TGTGCCAGCAGCCCAGACTTGACAGACCACGAGCAGTACTTC
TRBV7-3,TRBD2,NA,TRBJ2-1,CASSLGTSGHNEQFF,TGTGCCAGCAGCTTAGGGACTAGCGGTCACAATGAGCAGTTCTTC
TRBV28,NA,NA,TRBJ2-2,CASQRTGELFF,TGTGCCAGCCAACGCACCGGGGAGCTGTTTTTT
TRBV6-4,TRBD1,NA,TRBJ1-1,CASSLTGGSVFF,TGTGCCAGCAGTTTGACAGGGGGAAGTGTTTTCTTT
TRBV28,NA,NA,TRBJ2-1,CASGVIGRSSYNEQFF,TGTGCCAGCGGAGTAATAGGGAGAAGCTCCTACAATGAGCAGTTCTTC
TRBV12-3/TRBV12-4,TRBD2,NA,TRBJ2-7,CATADDLAGQQYF,TGTGCCACTGCTGATGATCTAGCGGGACAGCAGTACTTC
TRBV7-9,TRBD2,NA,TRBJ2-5,CASSPPAAGGETQYF,TGTGCCAGCAGCCCACCGGCGGCGGGAGGAGAGACCCAGTACTTC
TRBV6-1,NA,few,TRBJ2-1,CASSDGAEQFF,TGTGCCAGCAGTGACGGAGCTGAGCAGTTCTTC
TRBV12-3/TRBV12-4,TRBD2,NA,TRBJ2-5,CASSLLREKDQETQYF,TGTGCCAGCAGTTTGCTGCGGGAGAAGGACCAAGAGACCCAGTACTTC
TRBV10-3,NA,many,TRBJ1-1,CAISEEGIYTEAFF,TGTGCCATCAGTGAGGAAGGCATTTACACTGAAGCTTTCTTT
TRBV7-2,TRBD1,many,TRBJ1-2,CASSRRGQGDGYTF,TGTGCCAGCAGCCGTAGGGGGCAGGGGGATGGCTACACCTTC
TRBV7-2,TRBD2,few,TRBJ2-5,CASARLAGGPGETQYF,TGTGCCAGCGCCCGACTAGCGGGAGGGCCGGGGGAGACCCAGTACTTC
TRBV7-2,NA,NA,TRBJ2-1,CASSLLGHEQFF,TGTGCCAGCAGCTTACTGGGGCATGAGCAGTTCTTC
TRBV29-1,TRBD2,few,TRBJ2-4,CSVNGLAGQNIQYF,TGCAGCGTTAATGGACTAGCGGGGCAAAACATTCAGTACTTC
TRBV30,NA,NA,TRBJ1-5,CAWSVLDGRTRPQHF,TGTGCCTGGAGTGTACTGGACGGGCGAACGAGGCCCCAGCATTTT
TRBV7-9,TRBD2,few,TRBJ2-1,CASSLAGEGNEQFF,TGTGCCAGCAGCTTAGCGGGGGAGGGAAATGAGCAGTTCTTC
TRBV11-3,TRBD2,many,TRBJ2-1,CASSLDQGGTSGPNEQFF,TGTGCCAGCAGCTTAGATCAAGGGGGGACTAGCGGCCCCAATGAGCAGTTCTTC
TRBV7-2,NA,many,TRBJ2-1,CASSPVIRQFF,TGTGCCAGCAGCCCGGTTATTAGGCAGTTCTTC
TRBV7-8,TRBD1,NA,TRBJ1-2,CASSLAQGGRGYTF,TGTGCCAGCAGCTTAGCGCAAGGGGGCCGTGGCTACACCTTC
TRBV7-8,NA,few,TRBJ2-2,CASSLGPPTGELFF,TGTGCCAGCAGCCTGGGACCCCCCACCGGGGAGCTGTTTTTT
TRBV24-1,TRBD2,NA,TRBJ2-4,CATSDSNPGLPMEDIQYF,TGTGCCACCAGTGACTCGAACCCGGGACTACCGATGGAGGACATTCAGTACTTC
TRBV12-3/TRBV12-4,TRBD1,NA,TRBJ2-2,CASSHDRAGELFF,TGTGCCAGCAGCCATGACAGGGCCGGGGAGCTGTTTTTT
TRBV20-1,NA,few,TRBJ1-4,CSGTRNREKLFF,TGCAGTGGTACCCGGAATCGCGAAAAACTGTTTTTT
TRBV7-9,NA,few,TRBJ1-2,CASSLRDGGYGYTF,TGTGCCAGCAGCTTGAGGGACGGCGGCTATGGCTACACCTTC
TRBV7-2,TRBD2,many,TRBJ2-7,CASSYVPLAGAQYF,TGTGCCAGCAGCTACGTCCCACTAGCGGGTGCGCAGTACTTC
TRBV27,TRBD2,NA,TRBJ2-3,CASREAGAFDTQYF,TGTGCCAGCAGGGAAGCGGGAGCCTTTGATACGCAGTATTTT
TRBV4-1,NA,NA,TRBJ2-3,CASSQTGVRTDTQYF,TGCGCCAGCAGCCAAACGGGAGTACGTACAGATACGCAGTATTTT
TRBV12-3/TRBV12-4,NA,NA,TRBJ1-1,CASRSIGNTEAFF,TGTGCCAGCAGGAGTATAGGTAATACTGAAGCTTTCTTT
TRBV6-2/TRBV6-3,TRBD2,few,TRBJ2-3,CASSYGLVTDTQYF,TGTGCCAGCAGTTACGGACTAGTCACAGATACGCAGTATTTT